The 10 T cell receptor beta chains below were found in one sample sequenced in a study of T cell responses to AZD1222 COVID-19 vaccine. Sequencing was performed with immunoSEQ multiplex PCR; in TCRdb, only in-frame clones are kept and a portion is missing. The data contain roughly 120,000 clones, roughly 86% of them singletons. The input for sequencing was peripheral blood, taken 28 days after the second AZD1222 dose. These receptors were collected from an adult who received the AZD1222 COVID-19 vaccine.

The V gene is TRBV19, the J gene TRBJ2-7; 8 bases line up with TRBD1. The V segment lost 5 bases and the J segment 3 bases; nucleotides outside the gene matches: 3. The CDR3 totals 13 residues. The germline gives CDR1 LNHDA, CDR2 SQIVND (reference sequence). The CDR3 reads CASSAGQGYEQYF. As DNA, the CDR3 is TGTGCCAGTAGTGCCGGACAGGGCTACGAGCAGTACTTC.

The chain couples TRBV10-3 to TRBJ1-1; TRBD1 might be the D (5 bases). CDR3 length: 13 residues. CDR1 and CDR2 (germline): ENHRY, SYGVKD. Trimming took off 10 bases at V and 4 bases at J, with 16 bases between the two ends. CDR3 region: CASLSQGFTEAFF. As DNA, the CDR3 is TGTGCCAGCTTATCCCAGGGTTTCACTGAAGCTTTCTTT.

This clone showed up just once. CDR3 DNA sequence: TGTGCCAGCAGCTCCGACCCGTCCTCGGGCTACACCTTC. This encodes CASSSDPSSGYTF. The rearrangement uses TRBV7-3 and TRBJ1-2; no firm D call. V was trimmed by 4 bases and J by 8 bases, leaving 14 bases between them. CDR1 SGHTA and CDR2 FQGTGA come from the germline V gene. The CDR3 is made up of 13 amino acids.

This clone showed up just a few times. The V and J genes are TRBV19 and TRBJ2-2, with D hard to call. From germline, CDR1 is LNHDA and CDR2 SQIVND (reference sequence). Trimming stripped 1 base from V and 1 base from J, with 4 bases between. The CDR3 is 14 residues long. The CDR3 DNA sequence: TGTGCCAGTAGTATAGGCGGGAACACCGGGGAGCTGTTTTTT. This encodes CASSIGGNTGELFF. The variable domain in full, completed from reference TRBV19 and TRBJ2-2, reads DGGITQSPKYLFRKEGQNVTLSCEQNLNHDAMYWYRQDPGQGLRLIYYSQIVNDFQKGDIAEGYSVSREKKESFPLTVTSAQKNPTAFYLCASSIGGNTGELFFGEGSRLTVL.

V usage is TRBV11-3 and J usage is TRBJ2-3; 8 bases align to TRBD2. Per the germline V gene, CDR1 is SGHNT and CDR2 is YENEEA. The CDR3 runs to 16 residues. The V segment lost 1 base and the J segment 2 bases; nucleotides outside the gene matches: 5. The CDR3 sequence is CASSLALAGHTDTQYF. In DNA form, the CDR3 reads TGTGCCAGCAGCTTAGCGTTAGCGGGGCACACAGATACGCAGTATTTT. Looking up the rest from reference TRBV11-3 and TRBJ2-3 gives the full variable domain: EAGVVQSPRYKIIEKKQPVAFWCNPISGHNTLYWYLQNLGQGPELLIRYENEEAVDDSQLPKDRFSAERLKGVDSTLKIQPAELGDSAVYLCASSLALAGHTDTQYFGPGTRLTVL.

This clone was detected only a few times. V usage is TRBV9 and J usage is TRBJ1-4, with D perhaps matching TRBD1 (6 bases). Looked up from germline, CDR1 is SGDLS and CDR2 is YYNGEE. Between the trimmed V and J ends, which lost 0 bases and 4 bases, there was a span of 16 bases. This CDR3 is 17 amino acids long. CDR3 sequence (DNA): TGTGCCAGCAGCGTAGGGAGTGGGGGGCTGGGTAATGAAAAACTGTTTTTT. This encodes CASSVGSGGLGNEKLFF.

The DNA for the CDR3 is TGCGCCAGCAGCCAAGAAGCGCAGGGCGGAAACACCATATATTTT. Its translation is CASSQEAQGGNTIYF. The chain couples TRBV4-3 to TRBJ1-3, with D possibly matching TRBD1 (5 bases). Germline V CDR1 and CDR2: LGHNA, YSLEER. This CDR3 comprises 15 residues. The V end was cut by 0 bases, the J end by 4 bases, with 10 bases between.

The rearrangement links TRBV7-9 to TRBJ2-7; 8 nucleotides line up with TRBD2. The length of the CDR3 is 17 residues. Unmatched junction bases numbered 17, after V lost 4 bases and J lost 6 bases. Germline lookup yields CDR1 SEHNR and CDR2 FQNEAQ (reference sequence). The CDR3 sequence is CASSSCPSGWRRCEQYF. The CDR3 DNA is TGTGCCAGCAGCTCCTGCCCTAGCGGGTGGCGGCGGTGCGAGCAGTACTTC.

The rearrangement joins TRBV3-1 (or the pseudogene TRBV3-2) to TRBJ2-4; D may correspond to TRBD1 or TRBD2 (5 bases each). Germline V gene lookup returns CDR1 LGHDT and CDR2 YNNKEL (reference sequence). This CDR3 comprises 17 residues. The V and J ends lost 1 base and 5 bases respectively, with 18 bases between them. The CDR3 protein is CASSQGRLGAGENIQYF. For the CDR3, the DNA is TGTGCCAGCAGCCAAGGTCGTCTCGGGGCTGGAGAAAACATTCAGTACTTC.

CDR3 amino acids: CATSSRQDTGELFF. In DNA, the CDR3 is TGTGCCACCAGCAGTAGGCAGGACACCGGGGAGCTGTTTTTT. The chain employs TRBV15 and TRBJ2-2, with D unresolved. Trimming shortened V by 3 bases and J by 3 bases, and 8 bases separated the two germline ends. Per the germline V gene, CDR1 is LNHNV and CDR2 is YYDKDF (reference sequence). This CDR3 spans 14 amino acids.